Reported below is one T cell receptor (beta chain). What it binds is not known. These data belong to a study of T cell responses to AZD1222 COVID-19 vaccine. Study context: Pooling of second doses given at about 4 or about 12 weeks was done.

V was pared by 1 base and J by 4 bases, with 5 bases between. CDR3 length: 12 amino acids. Germline V gene sequence: CDR1 SGHRS, CDR2 YFSETQ. Only in-frame clones appear in the TCRdb table, and some are missing; sequencing was by immunoSEQ multiplex PCR. There are around 60,000 clones in the sample; 70% to 90% occur only once, and under 6.5% lies in the top ten. Whole-study results and caveats: Clonal diversity was possibly underestimated, and white British individuals and females predominated among donors. The peak T cell response came first, and repertoires were sampled only after it.

The receptor's source is an adult in good health. The sample here was peripheral blood, taken on day 0 of AZD1222 vaccination. The V call is TRBV5-1, the J call TRBJ1-2; unclear D gene. In DNA, the CDR3 is TGCGCCAGCAGCTTGATGGGCTATGGCTACACCTTC. It is translated as CASSLMGYGYTF.